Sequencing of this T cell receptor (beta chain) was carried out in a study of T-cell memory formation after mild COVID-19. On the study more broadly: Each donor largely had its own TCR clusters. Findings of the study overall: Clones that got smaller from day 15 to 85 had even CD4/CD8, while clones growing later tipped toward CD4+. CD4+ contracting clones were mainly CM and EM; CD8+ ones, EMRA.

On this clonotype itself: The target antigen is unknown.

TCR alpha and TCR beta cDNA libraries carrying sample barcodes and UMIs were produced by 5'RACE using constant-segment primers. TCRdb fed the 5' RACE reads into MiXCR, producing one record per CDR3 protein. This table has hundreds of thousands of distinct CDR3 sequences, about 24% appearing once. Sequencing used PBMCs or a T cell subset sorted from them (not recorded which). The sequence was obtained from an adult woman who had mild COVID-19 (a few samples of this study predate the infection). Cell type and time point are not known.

The CDR3 DNA is TGCAGTGCTAAGTCCCTGGTAAACACTGACGAGCAGTACTTC. It encodes CSAKSLVNTDEQYF. V gene TRBV20-1 combines with J gene TRBJ2-7; D is undetermined. From germline, CDR1 is DFQATT and CDR2 SNEGSKA (reference sequence). V gave up 4 bases and J gave up 5 bases, with 18 bases separating them. This CDR3 region has 14 residues.